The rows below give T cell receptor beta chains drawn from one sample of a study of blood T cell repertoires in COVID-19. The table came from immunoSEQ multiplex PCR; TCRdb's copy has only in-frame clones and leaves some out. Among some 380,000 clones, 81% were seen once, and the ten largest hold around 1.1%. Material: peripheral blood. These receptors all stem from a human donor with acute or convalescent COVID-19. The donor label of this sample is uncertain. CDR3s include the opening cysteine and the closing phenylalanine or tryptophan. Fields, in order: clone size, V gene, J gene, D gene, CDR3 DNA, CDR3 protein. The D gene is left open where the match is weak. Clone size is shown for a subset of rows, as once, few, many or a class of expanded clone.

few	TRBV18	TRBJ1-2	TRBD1	TGTGCCAGCGGACCACGGGACAGTAATTATGGCTACACCTTC	CASGPRDSNYGYTF
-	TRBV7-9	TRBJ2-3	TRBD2	TGTGCCAGCAGCTTCCCGACTAGCGGAAGCACAGATACGCAGTATTTT	CASSFPTSGSTDTQYF
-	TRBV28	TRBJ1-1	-	TGTGCCAGCATGAGGAACACTGAAGCTTTCTTT	CASMRNTEAFF
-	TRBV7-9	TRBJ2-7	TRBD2	TGTGCCAGCAGCCGGGAGGTAGGCGAGCAGTACTTC	CASSREVGEQYF
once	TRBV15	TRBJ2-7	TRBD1	TGTGCCACCAGCAGAGACGGGACAGGGTGGTACGAGCAGTACTTC	CATSRDGTGWYEQYF
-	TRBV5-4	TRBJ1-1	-	TGTGCCAGCAGCCCTGACAGCCTCGGTGAAGCTTTCTTT	CASSPDSLGEAFF
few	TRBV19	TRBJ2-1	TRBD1	TGTGCCAGTATTGCCCCCGGGACAGGGTCCTACAATGAGCAGTTCTTC	CASIAPGTGSYNEQFF
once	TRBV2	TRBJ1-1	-	TGTGCCAGCGGCTCGGGGGAGTTCACTGAAGCTTTCTTT	CASGSGEFTEAFF
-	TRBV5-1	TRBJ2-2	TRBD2	TGCGCCAGCAGCCCGTCGGCGGGGGTCACCGGGGAGCTGTTTTTT	CASSPSAGVTGELFF
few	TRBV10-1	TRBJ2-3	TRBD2	TGCGCCAGCAGTGAGTCTGGCGGGGGGGCTGCAGATACGCAGTATTTT	CASSESGGGAADTQYF
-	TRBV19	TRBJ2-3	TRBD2	TGTGCCAGTAGTCAAAGAAATCTAGCGGGGGGAAGCACAGATACGCAGTATTTT	CASSQRNLAGGSTDTQYF